A selection of T cell receptor beta chains follows, all from one sample in a study of blood T cell repertoires in COVID-19. Method: immunoSEQ multiplex PCR; TCRdb's copy keeps in-frame clones and lacks some. Of some 260,000 clones detected, approximately 90% appear once; the ten largest clones hold about 1.7%. The sequencing input was PBMCs or T cells enriched from blood (not recorded which). These receptor sequences come from a man in his forties or fifties who had recovered from COVID-19. Each CDR3 is given with its conserved first and last residue. The D gene is left open where the match is weak. Clone size appears in some rows only: once, few, many, or a class for an expanded clone.

j_gene | abundance | v_gene | d_gene | CDR3nt | CDR3aa
TRBJ2-5 | . | TRBV6-5 | TRBD2 | TGTGCCAGCAGGGGAGCGGGAGCGGGCAAAGAGACCCAGTACTTC | CASRGAGAGKETQYF
TRBJ2-7 | once | TRBV10-3 | TRBD2 | TGTGCCATGGGGCCTAGCGGACTTACCTACGAGCAGTACTTC | CAMGPSGLTYEQYF
TRBJ1-5 | . | TRBV7-9 | . | TGTGCCAGCAGCCGAGGCGAGGGTGAGGGCAATCAGCCCCAGCATTTT | CASSRGEGEGNQPQHF
TRBJ1-2 | . | TRBV9 | TRBD1 | TGTGCCAGCAGCGTTGGTACAGGGGGCTTTGGCTACACCTTC | CASSVGTGGFGYTF
TRBJ2-5 | . | TRBV5-1 | . | TGCGCCAGCAGCTTGGTAGTGGAGGGAGAGACCCAGTACTTC | CASSLVVEGETQYF
TRBJ2-3 | . | TRBV19 | . | TGTGCCAGTAGTTCTCGACGGGACACGCGCACAGATACGCAGTATTTT | CASSSRRDTRTDTQYF
TRBJ2-2 | . | TRBV10-3 | . | TGTGCCATCAGCGCCCGGGCCGCGGGGCCCGGGGAGCTGTTTTTT | CAISARAAGPGELFF
TRBJ2-1 | . | TRBV5-5 | TRBD2 | TGTGCCAGCAGCTTGGCCGGGACTAGCGGATATTACAATGAGCAGTTCTTC | CASSLAGTSGYYNEQFF
TRBJ1-2 | . | TRBV29-1 | . | TGCGCGGTAGGGGAGGACTATGGCTACACCTTC | CAVGEDYGYTF
TRBJ2-7 | . | TRBV5-6 | TRBD1 | TGTGCCAGCAGCTTGACAGGGGGCTCCTCCTACGAGCAGTACTTC | CASSLTGGSSYEQYF
TRBJ1-2 | once | TRBV5-8 | . | TGTGCCAGCAGCCCCGGGGAGGGAGCGTATGGCTACACCTTC | CASSPGEGAYGYTF
TRBJ2-3 | . | TRBV19 | TRBD2 | TGTGCCAGTAGTATAGGGGATAGCGGGAGCACAGATACGCAGTATTTT | CASSIGDSGSTDTQYF
TRBJ2-7 | few | TRBV4-2 | . | TGTGCCAGCAGCCAAGGATCGCGCTTGTTCGGGCAGTACTTC | CASSQGSRLFGQYF
TRBJ2-5 | . | TRBV5-1 | . | TGCGCCAGCAGCTTTCAACCGGACTCTCTCTTCGAGACCCAGTACTTC | CASSFQPDSLFETQYF
TRBJ1-1 | . | TRBV12-3/TRBV12-4 | . | TGTGCCAGCAGTTTAAGGGGAAACACTGAAGCTTTCTTT | CASSLRGNTEAFF
TRBJ1-6 | . | TRBV20-1 | . | TGCAGTGCTTCGACGGACAGCGCTTGCCACTTT | CSASTDSACHF
TRBJ2-7 | . | TRBV20-1 | TRBD2 | TGCAGTGGGACTAGCGGTTACGAGCAGTACTTC | CSGTSGYEQYF
TRBJ1-4 | many | TRBV2 | . | TGTGCCAGCCTTTTGACAGCAACTAATGAAAAACTGTTTTTT | CASLLTATNEKLFF
TRBJ2-5 | . | TRBV5-6 | . | TGTGCCAGCAGCTTCGACCCAGCGGAGACCCAGTACTTC | CASSFDPAETQYF
TRBJ2-2 | few | TRBV7-6 | TRBD1 | TGTGCCAGCAGCTCGGGACAGGGAAGCACCGGGGAGCTGTTTTTT | CASSSGQGSTGELFF
TRBJ2-7 | . | TRBV5-1 | TRBD2 | TGCGCCAGCAGCATCACTAGCGGGTCGGCCTACGAGCAGTACTTC | CASSITSGSAYEQYF
TRBJ2-3 | . | TRBV13 | . | TGTGCCAGCAGCCCCTCTGTCCCTAGCGTCACAGATACGCAGTATTTT | CASSPSVPSVTDTQYF
TRBJ2-1 | . | TRBV28 | . | TGTGCCAGCAGCCAACTAGGGATTAGCTCCTACAATGAGCAGTTCTTC | CASSQLGISSYNEQFF
TRBJ1-5 | . | TRBV18 | . | TGTGCCAGCTCACCAGTAATGCCAAGTGGACTTAGCAATCAGCCCCAGCATTTT | CASSPVMPSGLSNQPQHF
TRBJ2-5 | once | TRBV30 | . | TGTGCCTGGCAAAGGGGAAAGAGAGAGACCCAGTACTTC | CAWQRGKRETQYF
TRBJ1-5 | . | TRBV19 | TRBD1 | TGTGCCAGTAGTATCTCAGGGGGTGAACAGCCCCAGCATTTT | CASSISGGEQPQHF
TRBJ1-2 | . | TRBV30 | . | TGTGCCGGACAGTGGAACTATGGCTACACCTTC | CAGQWNYGYTF
TRBJ2-5 | . | TRBV18 | . | TGTGCCAGCTCACCACGTCAGGGTCTGCAAGAGACCCAGTACTTC | CASSPRQGLQETQYF
TRBJ2-5 | . | TRBV11-2 | . | TGTGCCAGCAGCTTAGAGCGGGAGACCCAGTACTTC | CASSLERETQYF
TRBJ1-2 | few | TRBV29-1 | . | TGCAGCGTTGGAGATGAGAGCAACTATGGCTACACCTTC | CSVGDESNYGYTF
TRBJ2-5 | . | TRBV2 | . | TGTGCCATCATACTAGTTTTCCAAGAGACCCAGTACTTC | CAIILVFQETQYF
TRBJ1-4 | . | TRBV30 | . | TGTGCCTGGACGAGAAAAGGGGTGTTAGGGGAAAAACTGTTTTTT | CAWTRKGVLGEKLFF
TRBJ1-4 | . | TRBV30 | . | TGTGCCTGGAATAAGGGGGACCCCTTGGTTTTT | CAWNKGDPLVF
TRBJ1-6 | once | TRBV28 | . | TGTGCCAGCAGTTTATTTGGACAATATAATTCACCCCTCCACTTT | CASSLFGQYNSPLHF
TRBJ1-2 | few | TRBV7-2 | . | TGTGCCAGCAGCTCGGGGGGGTTTAGCTATGGCTACACCTTC | CASSSGGFSYGYTF
TRBJ2-7 | . | TRBV6-2/TRBV6-3 | TRBD1 | TGTGCCAGCAGCGGACAGGGTCAAGGGGAGCAGTACTTC | CASSGQGQGEQYF
TRBJ1-2 | . | TRBV28 | . | TGTGCCAGCAGTCGACAATCAACCTATGGCTACACCTTC | CASSRQSTYGYTF
TRBJ2-3 | . | TRBV29-1 | TRBD1 | TGCAGCGTTGAAATGGGACAGACACTATATAGCACAGATACGCAGTATTTT | CSVEMGQTLYSTDTQYF
TRBJ2-7 | . | TRBV16 | TRBD2 | TGTGCCAGCAGCCAATCGGAAGGCGGGGGAATCTTCTACGAGCAGTACTTC | CASSQSEGGGIFYEQYF
TRBJ2-3 | . | TRBV7-9 | TRBD2 | TGTGCCAGCAGCAACGAGCCGACGGGAGGGGCAGATACGCAGTATTTT | CASSNEPTGGADTQYF
TRBJ2-2 | . | TRBV9 | . | TGTGCCAGCAGCAAAACAGGGTCGAACACCGGGGAGCTGTTTTTT | CASSKTGSNTGELFF
TRBJ2-7 | few | TRBV6-2/TRBV6-3 | . | TGTGCCAGCAGTGACCAGGGACTTAACGCCTACGAGCAGTACTTC | CASSDQGLNAYEQYF
TRBJ1-1 | . | TRBV15 | . | TGTGCCACCAGCAGAGGCATTAGGGGTCTGAACACTGAAGCTTTCTTT | CATSRGIRGLNTEAFF
TRBJ2-1 | . | TRBV18 | TRBD1 | TGTGCCAGCTCACCAAACGGACAGGGACGCAATGAGCAGTTCTTC | CASSPNGQGRNEQFF
TRBJ2-1 | . | TRBV28 | . | TGTGCCAGCAGTTTAGCGGGAATTGTCAATGAGCAGTTCTTC | CASSLAGIVNEQFF
TRBJ2-1 | . | TRBV6-5 | . | TGTGCCAGCAGTTACGGGCAGGCCCATGAGCAGTTCTTC | CASSYGQAHEQFF
TRBJ1-6 | . | TRBV6-6 | . | TGTGCCAGCAGCCACTCGACAGATTCACCCCTCCACTTT | CASSHSTDSPLHF
TRBJ2-2 | . | TRBV6-6 | TRBD2 | TGTGCCAGCAGGCGTACTAGCGGGAGATTAACCGGGGAGCTGTTTTTT | CASRRTSGRLTGELFF
TRBJ2-5 | . | TRBV18 | TRBD1 | TGTGCCAGCTCACCGAGGGGACAGTTAGAGACCCAGTACTTC | CASSPRGQLETQYF
TRBJ2-5 | . | TRBV11-2 | . | TGTGCCAGCAGCGTAGGGGCGGGGATACAAGAGACCCAGTACTTC | CASSVGAGIQETQYF
TRBJ2-1 | . | TRBV19 | . | TGTGCCAGTAATGCGGGGGCATCCTACAATGAGCAGTTCTTC | CASNAGASYNEQFF
TRBJ1-2 | . | TRBV4-2 | TRBD1 | TGTGCCAGCAGCCAAGATGTGGGCAGGGGGCGAGTGAACTATGGCTACACCTTC | CASSQDVGRGRVNYGYTF
TRBJ1-1 | . | TRBV18 | . | TGTGCCAGCTCACCACCGGCTGGGAACACTGAAGCTTTCTTT | CASSPPAGNTEAFF
TRBJ2-3 | . | TRBV7-2 | TRBD2 | TGTGCCAGCAGCTTAAATAGCGGGACCACAGATACGCAGTATTTT | CASSLNSGTTDTQYF
TRBJ1-1 | . | TRBV9 | . | TGTGCCAGCAGCGAGGGGGGGGCTGAAGCTTTCTTT | CASSEGGAEAFF
TRBJ2-7 | once | TRBV5-1 | . | TGCGCCAGCAGCTTGTCTCGGGATCACGAGCAGTACTTC | CASSLSRDHEQYF
TRBJ2-3 | . | TRBV13 | . | TGTGCCAGCAGCTTACTAACTAGCACAGATACGCAGTATTTT | CASSLLTSTDTQYF